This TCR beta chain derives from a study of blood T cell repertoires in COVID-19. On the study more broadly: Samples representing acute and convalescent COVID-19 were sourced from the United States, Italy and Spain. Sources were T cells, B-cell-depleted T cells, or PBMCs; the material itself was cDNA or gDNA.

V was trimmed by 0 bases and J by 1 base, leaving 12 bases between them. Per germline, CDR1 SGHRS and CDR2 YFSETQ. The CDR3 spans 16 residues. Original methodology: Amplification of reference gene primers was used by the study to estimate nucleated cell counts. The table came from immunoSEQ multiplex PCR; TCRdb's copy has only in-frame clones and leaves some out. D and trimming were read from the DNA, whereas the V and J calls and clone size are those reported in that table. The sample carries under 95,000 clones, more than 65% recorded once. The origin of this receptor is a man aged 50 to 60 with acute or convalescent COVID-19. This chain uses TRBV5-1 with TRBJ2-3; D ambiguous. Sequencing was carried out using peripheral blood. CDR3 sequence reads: CASSLDPPKGTDTQYF. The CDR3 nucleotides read TGCGCCAGCAGCTTGGACCCGCCTAAAGGCACAGATACGCAGTATTTT.